The 25 T cell receptor delta chains below were found in one sample sequenced in a study of γδ T cells in repeated Plasmodium falciparum infection. Flow sorting of PBMC yielded separate Vgamma9/Vdelta2+ and Vdelta2-negative gammadelta T cell populations for bulk repertoire analysis. TCRdb reran clone calling via CATT on the multiplex PCR reads. This table has tens of thousands of delta-chain clones, 1.6% appearing once. Sequenced input: gamma-delta T cells from blood. These receptors all come from a pool of human donors (malaria-infected and uninfected, not separated).

This clone was counted a few times. This DNA's translation and the protein TCRdb lists, from a much larger clone, do not match at residue 9, likely due to a read error; the protein shown is translated from the DNA. This chain uses TRDV1 with TRDJ1; the D gene is possibly TRDD2 (7 bases). Germline CDR1 reads TSWWSYY; CDR2 reads QGS. The CDR3 sequence is 22 residues long. V lost 0 bases to trimming and J lost 0 bases, with 29 bases between them. CDR3: CALGELPSSMGGGHSYTDKLIF. The CDR3 nucleotides read TGTGCTCTTGGGGAACTACCTTCCTCCATGGGTGGGGGTCACTCATACACCGATAAACTCATCTTT.

A word on this clone: The TCRdb protein comes from a much larger clone and disagrees with this DNA's translation at residue 9, likely due to a read error; the protein given here is derived from the DNA. The chain has TRDV1 and TRDJ1, with D perhaps matching TRDD3 (5 bases). The CDR3 contains 19 residues. Germline V gene data show CDR1 as TSWWSYY and CDR2 as QGS. The CDR3, as DNA: TGTGCTCTTGGGGAACTAGGCTTTCCACGAACCCCTGGTATGGATAAGCTCATCTTT. It translates to CALGELGFPRTPGMDKLIF.

This clone was counted a few times. The TCRdb protein, from a much larger clone, departs from this DNA's translation at residues 12 and 13, likely by read error; the protein shown derives from the DNA. The chain links TRDV1 to TRDJ1, with a possible D match to TRDD3 (6 bases). Here the J gene came from matching the DNA to germline, since TCRdb omits it. This CDR3 has 17 residues. Between the trimmed V and J ends, which lost 2 bases and 7 bases, there was a span of 23 bases. Germline-derived CDR1 and CDR2 are TSWWSYY and QGS. The CDR3 spells CALGELPLPTGESKLIF. CDR3 sequence (DNA): TGTGCTCTTGGGGAATTACCTCTCCCTACGGGGGAGAGTAAACTCATCTTT.

In this sample, this clone turned up a few times. TCRdb's entry gives the protein of a much larger clone, which mismatches this DNA's translation at residue 12, likely from a read error; the protein reported here is translated from the DNA. The V call is TRDV3, the J call TRDJ1; a weak D match, TRDD2 (5 bases). Trimming took 5 bases from V and 0 from J, leaving 37 bases between them. The V gene's germline CDR1 is TVYSNPD and CDR2 GDNSRS (reference sequence). The CDR3 length is 21 residues. The CDR3 DNA reads as TGTGCCGCTAATAAACCTCCCCCTTCATCTACCGACCAGGGGTACACCGATAAACTCATCTTT. Residues: CAANKPPPSSTDQGYTDKLIF. The whole variable domain, filled in from reference TRDV3 and TRDJ1, reads CDKVTQSSPDQTVASGSEVVLLCTYDTVYSNPDLFWYRIRPDYSFQFVFYGDNSRSEGADFTQGRFSVKHILTQKAFHLVISPVRTEDSATYYCAANKPPPSSTDQGYTDKLIFGKGTRVTVEP.

This clone was seen more than once but under ten times. TCRdb assigns this DNA the protein of a much larger clone, which departs from its translation at residue 13; this likely reflects a read error, and the protein shown comes from translating the DNA. The V gene reported is TRDV2; the J gene is uncalled; the table gives TRDD3 as D, unverified against the DNA. The CDR3 has 15 residues. Germline assignment: CDR1 GEAIGNYY and CDR2 EKD. CDR3 sequence (DNA): TGTGCCTGTGCCTCTTTACTGGGGGATACCGATAAACCCATCTTT. Its translation is CACASLLGDTDKPIF.

This clone was seen a handful of times. For this DNA, TCRdb reports the protein of a much larger clone, which diverges at residue 8, most likely from a read error; the protein presented here is translated directly from the DNA. V is TRDV2 and J is TRDJ3; 7 nucleotides agree with TRDD3. TCRdb carries no J gene annotation; the J gene was assigned here by matching the DNA with germline. Germline trimming cut 3 bases from V and 2 bases from J; bases unmatched to any gene: 3. The CDR3 runs to 16 residues. CDR1 and CDR2 from the germline V gene are GEAIGNYY and EKD. The CDR3 reads CACDWGSPWDTRQMFF. The CDR3 bases are TGTGCCTGTGACTGGGGGAGCCCCTGGGACACCCGACAGATGTTTTTC.

This clone was counted only a few times. TCRdb's entry gives the protein of a much larger clone, which mismatches this DNA's translation at residue 5, likely from a read error; the protein reported here is translated from the DNA. The CDR3 is CALGKTLQLGGLYTDKLIF. The CDR3 region has the DNA TGTGCTCTTGGGAAAACTCTCCAACTGGGGGGCCTGTACACCGATAAACTCATCTTT. This chain links TRDV1 with TRDJ1, with TRDD3 identical over 8 bases. V shed 5 bases and J 0 bases; nucleotides not matched to a gene: 17. Germline V gene lookup returns CDR1 TSWWSYY and CDR2 QGS. The CDR3 covers 19 residues.

In regard to this clone: A read error is the likely source, as a far larger clone sits one nucleotide away. The same CDR3 also results from other DNA sequences found in this sample. This rearrangement joins TRDV2 to TRDJ1; D is undetermined. There are 15 residues in the CDR3. Germline lookup yields CDR1 GEAIGNYY and CDR2 EKD. The CDR3 DNA follows: TGTGCCTGTGACACACGTTCTTTGTACACCGATAAGCTCATCTTT. Protein: CACDTRSLYTDKLIF.

This clone rates as medium-sized (0.01 to 0.1%). The identical CDR3 is also encoded by other nucleotide sequences in the sample. The V gene is TRDV1, the J gene TRDJ1, with TRDD3 as a possible D gene (6 bases). V lost 5 bases and J 7 bases, leaving 17 bases between the germline ends. This CDR3 has 14 residues. The germline CDR1 and CDR2 sequences are TSWWSYY and QGS. CDR3 amino acids: CALGIPWGSGKLIF. CDR3 in DNA: TGTGCTCTTGGGATTCCTTGGGGATCTGGTAAACTCATCTTT.

To note about this clone: The TCRdb record carries a much larger clone's protein, which differs from this DNA's translation at residue 13; a read error is the likely cause, and the protein listed here is the DNA translation. The chain recombines TRDV1 with TRDJ1, with 10 bases fitting TRDD3. Unmatched junction bases numbered 27, after V lost 4 bases and J lost 7 bases. The CDR3 runs to 21 residues. Germline V gene lookup returns CDR1 TSWWSYY and CDR2 QGS. The CDR3 region is CALGARSPVWGRGLGDLKLIF. The CDR3 nucleotides read TGTGCTCTTGGGGCGCGCTCCCCTGTTTGGGGCAGGGGACTGGGGGATCTTAAACTCATCTTT.

In the case of this clone: The protein TCRdb lists belongs to a much larger clone and differs from this DNA's translation at residue 10, which points to a read error; the protein shown is made from the DNA. The V and J genes are TRDV2 and TRDJ1; 10 positions agree with TRDD3. In the absence of a J gene in TCRdb, the DNA was matched to germline to assign it here. The CDR3 runs to 17 residues. The germline V gene encodes CDR1 GEAIGNYY and CDR2 EKD. V was clipped by 0 bases and J by 1 base; unmatched bases: 7. This chain's CDR3 is CACDTLGDRSLTDKLIF. The CDR3 nucleotides read TGTGCCTGTGACACCCTGGGGGATAGGAGCCTCACCGATAAACTCATCTTT.

This clone was counted only a few times. The protein given by TCRdb reflects a much larger clone and differs at residue 10 from this DNA's translation, likely from a read error; the protein shown is the DNA's translation. The chain links TRDV1 to TRDJ1, with D maybe TRDD3 (7 bases). TCRdb does not report a J gene; here it was assigned by matching the DNA to germline references. V gave up 0 bases and J gave up 4 bases, with 21 bases separating them. CDR3 length: 18 amino acids. Germline V gene lookup returns CDR1 TSWWSYY and CDR2 QGS. CDR3: CALGELPWGVNRIDKLIF. The CDR3 DNA sequence: TGTGCTCTTGGGGAACTTCCCTGGGGGGTAAATAGGATCGATAAACTCATCTTT.

This clone was seen a handful of times. One base separates it from a far larger clone, so it is likely a read error. Other nucleotide sequences from this sample produce the same CDR3. The V gene is listed as TRDV1; no J gene was called; TRDD3, the table's D call, was not compared with the DNA. The CDR3 loop spans 20 amino acids. The V gene's germline CDR1 is TSWWSYY and CDR2 QGS. In DNA, the CDR3 is TGTGCTCTTGGGGAGTTACTCTGGGGGACGAGTTTAAAGTACACCGATAAGCTCATCTTT. Amino acids: CALGELLWGTSLKYTDKLIF.

This clone was picked up a small number of times. A far more abundant clone sits one base away, making this likely a read error. This same CDR3 is encoded by further DNA sequences in the sample. The gene calls are TRDV1 and TRDJ1, with 11 nucleotides matching TRDD3. This CDR3 has 21 residues. Germline V lookup: CDR1 TSWWSYY, CDR2 QGS. This chain's CDR3 is CALERVWGIQARGAYTDKLIF. The CDR3 nucleotides read TGTGCCCTTGAACGAGTCTGGGGGATACAGGCCCGAGGGGCTTACACCGATAAACTCATCTTT.

In the case of this clone: A far larger clone is off by one base, so a read error is likely. The sample contains more than one DNA sequence encoding this CDR3. The rearrangement links TRDV1 to TRDJ1, with 9 bases that match TRDD3. The J gene, absent from TCRdb, was called here by matching the DNA to germline. Germline V gene data show CDR1 as TSWWSYY and CDR2 as QGS. V was clipped by 1 base and J by 0 bases; unmatched bases: 15. The CDR3 covers 20 residues. The CDR3 here is CALGERNQGDTLLDTDKLIF. CDR3 bases: TGTGCTCTTGGGGAACGGAATCAGGGGGATACTCTCCTCGACACCGATAAACTCATCTTT.

In the case of this clone: The protein TCRdb gives is from a much larger clone and does not agree with this DNA's translation at residue 3, likely a read error; the protein shown here comes from the DNA. The rearrangement joins TRDV2 to TRDJ1; 9 positions agree with TRDD3. TCRdb offers no J gene call, so here the DNA was matched to germline to obtain one. Germline CDR1 GEAIGNYY, CDR2 EKD. This CDR3 region has 17 residues. CDR3 sequence reads: CAYDPSRTGGYPDKLIF. CDR3 sequence (DNA): TGTGCCTATGACCCATCACGCACGGGGGGATACCCCGATAAACTCATCTTT.

This clone was seen only a few times. The TCRdb record carries a much larger clone's protein, which differs from this DNA's translation at residue 18; a read error is the likely cause, and the protein listed here is the DNA translation. The chain has TRDV1 and TRDJ1; TRDD2 is a possible D gene (9 bases). The J gene is absent in TCRdb and was assigned here via DNA matching to germline. Germline V lookup: CDR1 TSWWSYY, CDR2 QGS. Deletions cut 1 base from V and 8 bases from J, with 35 bases between. The CDR3 length is 21 residues. The CDR3 DNA is TGTGCTCTTGGGGAACATCCTTCCTACTTGCGGGGGATAAGTTTTTGTAGGAAACTCATCTTT. Amino acid sequence: CALGEHPSYLRGISFCRKLIF.

This clone came up a few times. The protein TCRdb gives is from a much larger clone and does not agree with this DNA's translation at residue 4, likely a read error; the protein shown here comes from the DNA. This chain connects TRDV3 to TRDJ1; tentative D call: TRDD3 (6 bases). TCRdb records no J gene; here it was assigned by comparing the DNA to germline. This CDR3 has 16 amino acids. Germline loops: CDR1 TVYSNPD, CDR2 GDNSRS (reference sequence). Trimming cost V 2 bases and J 0 bases, with 19 bases left between them. CDR3 in amino acids: CAFGARLWGYTDKLIF. CDR3 in DNA: TGTGCCTTTGGTGCGCGACTGTGGGGGTACACCGATAAACTCATCTTT.

On this clone: A far larger clone differs by one base, so this is likely a read error. The same CDR3 arises from other DNA sequences in this sample as well. V gene assignment gives TRDV1, but the J gene was left uncalled; TRDD3 was called by the table and not checked on the DNA. Germline CDR1 TSWWSYY, CDR2 QGS. There are 21 residues in the CDR3. The CDR3 bases are TGTGCTCTTGGGGTTTCCTCGTACTGGGGGATCCAAACTTCTTTGACAGCACAACTCTTCTTC. It codes for CALGVSSYWGIQTSLTAQLFF.

This clone appeared a few times. The amino acid sequence in TCRdb belongs to a much larger clone and departs from this DNA's translation at residue 16, likely a sequencing read error; the sequence shown is translated from the DNA. DNA for the CDR3: TGTGCTCTTGGGGCACCGGTTCCTGGCGCCAACACCGATAAACTCACCTTT. Translated, it gives CALGAPVPGANTDKLTF. V gene TRDV1 was called; the J gene was not. The length of the CDR3 is 17 residues. Germline CDR1 TSWWSYY, CDR2 QGS.

This clone was recorded many times. The chain recombines TRDV2 with TRDJ3, with D tentatively TRDD3 (6 bases). V lost 2 bases to trimming and J lost 0 bases, with 16 bases between them. CDR1 is GEAIGNYY, CDR2 EKD, per germline. CDR3 length: 19 amino acids. The chain's CDR3 is CACDMMGGADSWDTRQMFF. CDR3 nucleotides: TGTGCCTGTGACATGATGGGGGGAGCAGACTCCTGGGACACCCGACAGATGTTTTTC.

This clone appeared a few times. The protein that TCRdb holds for this DNA derives from a much larger clone and differs from the translated DNA at residue 4, which likely indicates a read error; the protein shown here is translated from the DNA. V and J are TRDV1 and TRDJ3, with TRDD3 identical over 11 bases. The CDR3 totals 25 residues. Germline CDR1 and CDR2: TSWWSYY and QGS. Here the CDR3 reads CALVERYLFLLLGDRGSWDTRQMFF. The DNA of the CDR3 is TGTGCTCTTGTGGAACGCTACCTTTTCCTATTACTGGGGGATAGAGGGTCCTGGGACACCCGACAGATGTTTTTC.

Ten or more counts support this clone. With only one base between it and a far larger clone, this is likely a read error. Other DNA sequences of this sample code for an identical CDR3. V and J are TRDV1 and TRDJ1; D may match TRDD2 or TRDD3 (5 bases each). Germline V lookup: CDR1 TSWWSYY, CDR2 QGS. The CDR3 totals 18 residues. CDR3 in amino acids: CALGDHLRITGTADKLIF. The CDR3 region has the DNA TGCGCTCTTGGGGACCACCTACGTATTACTGGTACTGCCGATAAACTCATCTTT.

Details on this clone: The protein recorded in TCRdb matches a much larger clone and deviates from this DNA's translation at residue 3, suggesting a read error; the protein here is obtained by translating the DNA. The chain couples TRDV2 to TRDJ1; 12 positions match TRDD3. The J gene, not given by TCRdb, was assigned here from a germline match of the nucleotide sequence. CDR1 and CDR2 (germline): GEAIGNYY, EKD. The CDR3 spans 15 residues. This chain's CDR3 is CARDTLLGDTQKLIF. CDR3 bases: TGTGCCCGTGACACTTTACTGGGGGATACCCAAAAACTCATCTTT.

This clone was found many times. This is likely an artifact of a read error, given a far larger clone one base away. Other DNA sequences in the sample encode the same CDR3. The chain employs TRDV1 and TRDJ1; D possibly matches TRDD2 or TRDD3 (5 bases each). The germline V and J ends were trimmed by 6 bases and 2 bases, with 22 bases remaining between them. Germline loops: CDR1 TSWWSYY, CDR2 QGS. The length of the CDR3 is 17 residues. CDR3 DNA: TGTGCTCTTGGAGACTTCCCGTCCTCCTGGGAAACCGATAAACTCATCTTT. This codes for CALGDFPSSWETDKLIF.